One and the same sample provided the 13 T cell receptor beta chains below, sequenced in a study of blood T cell repertoires in COVID-19. Using immunoSEQ multiplex PCR, the repertoire was profiled, and TCRdb retains in-frame clones only, with some absent. The sample has tens of thousands of clones, just over 85% seen once; the top ten hold approximately 1.3%. Sequencing input: peripheral blood. These receptors originate from a woman aged 80 or over with acute or convalescent COVID-19.

This clone was recorded once. CDR3 protein: CASSPDGGGRNEKLFF. The CDR3 nucleotides are TGCGCCAGCAGCCCTGATGGGGGGGGAAGGAATGAAAAACTGTTTTTT. The V and J genes are TRBV5-1 and TRBJ1-4; perhaps TRBD1 as D (5 bases). Germline-derived CDR1 and CDR2 are SGHRS and YFSETQ. The CDR3 loop spans 16 amino acids. The V end lost 4 bases, the J end lost 5 bases, and 18 bases lay between the germline ends.

This clone was seen a single time. The chain carries TRBV19 and TRBJ2-1; 7 nucleotides match TRBD2. With V trimmed by 6 bases and J by 5 bases, 10 bases remained unmatched. This CDR3 comprises 15 residues. Germline values: CDR1 LNHDA, CDR2 SQIVND (reference sequence). Written as DNA, the CDR3 is TGTGCCAGTAGCGCCCCGCCTAGCGGCAACAATGAGCAGTTCTTC. Translating it yields CASSAPPSGNNEQFF.

V gene TRBV4-3 combines with J gene TRBJ2-7; a possible D gene is TRBD1 (6 bases). The germline V and J ends were trimmed by 0 bases and 3 bases, with 12 bases remaining between them. The CDR3 length is 15 residues. Germline CDR1 reads LGHNA; CDR2 reads YSLEER. The CDR3 is CASSQEMDSNYEQYF. Written as DNA, the CDR3 is TGCGCCAGCAGCCAAGAGATGGACAGCAACTACGAGCAGTACTTC.

This chain joins TRBV2 and TRBJ1-2; 9 bases are a match to TRBD1. The CDR3 runs to 16 residues. Losses at the gene ends were 4 bases for V and 4 bases for J; bases not matched to a gene: 10. Germline V gene data show CDR1 as SNHLY and CDR2 as FYNNEI. The chain's CDR3 is CASSGDRAEGSYGYTF. The CDR3 DNA is TGTGCCAGCAGTGGGGACAGGGCGGAAGGGAGCTATGGCTACACCTTC.

This chain's CDR3 is CASRQQGQETQYF. The DNA of the CDR3 is TGTGCCAGCAGACAACAGGGGCAAGAGACCCAGTACTTC. The V and J genes are TRBV6-5 and TRBJ2-5, with TRBD1 matching over 7 bases. V lost 6 bases to trimming and J lost 2 bases; unmatched junction nucleotides: 3. This CDR3 spans 13 amino acids. Germline V gene data show CDR1 as MNHEY and CDR2 as SVGAGI.

J is TRBJ2-3 and V is TRBV18; D unresolved. Trimming took 3 bases from V and 1 from J, leaving 8 bases between them. Germline CDR1 KGHSH, CDR2 LQKENI. The CDR3 is 14 residues long. CDR3 coding DNA: TGTGCCAGCTCACCCGGGTCGGGCACAGATACGCAGTATTTT. It yields the protein CASSPGSGTDTQYF. Using reference TRBV18 and TRBJ2-3 for the parts outside the CDR3, the full variable domain is NAGVMQNPRHLVRRRGQEARLRCSPMKGHSHVYWYRQLPEEGLKFMVYLQKENIIDESGMPKERFSAEFPKEGPSILRIQQVVRGDSAAYFCASSPGSGTDTQYFGPGTRLTVL.

The chain is built from TRBV7-3 and TRBJ2-3, with TRBD2 identical over 8 bases. CDR1 SGHTA and CDR2 FQGTGA come from the germline V gene. V trimming: 5 bases; J trimming: 5 bases; junction bases outside the gene matches: 15. The CDR3 runs 17 residues. This chain's CDR3 is CASSRSPSAGEGDTQYF. As DNA, the CDR3 is TGTGCCAGCAGCCGATCACCGTCAGCGGGAGAAGGAGATACGCAGTATTTT.

The rearrangement links TRBV10-3 to TRBJ1-2, with 7 bases matching TRBD1. In germline, CDR1 is ENHRY, CDR2 SYGVKD. This CDR3 spans 16 amino acids. Trimming removed 0 bases from V and 0 bases from J; junction bases left unmatched: 4. The CDR3 coding sequence is TGTGCCATCAGTGAGTCGGGTACAGGGGCTAACTATGGCTACACCTTC. Its protein is CAISESGTGANYGYTF.

The J gene is TRBJ2-3, the V gene TRBV20-1; D may be TRBD2 (6 bases). The CDR3 spans 13 residues. CDR1 and CDR2 from the germline V gene are DFQATT and SNEGSKA (reference sequence). Trimming stripped 3 bases from V and 0 bases from J, with 7 bases between. CDR3 DNA sequence: TGCAGTGCTAGTCTAGCGAGCACAGATACGCAGTATTTT. Its translation: CSASLASTDTQYF.

The chain employs TRBV27 and TRBJ2-5; TRBD2 aligns across 14 bases. The V gene end was trimmed by 7 bases and the J gene end by 5 bases; junction bases not matched to a gene: 6. This CDR3 comprises 15 residues. The germline V gene has CDR1 MNHEY and CDR2 SMNVEV (reference sequence). CDR3 nucleotides: TGTGCCAGCATGCTGACTAGCGGGGGGGGTGAGACCCAGTACTTC. Translation gives CASMLTSGGGETQYF.

This sequence joins TRBV7-3 and TRBJ2-7; 9 nucleotides agree with TRBD2. CDR1 and CDR2 (germline): SGHTA, FQGTGA. Germline trimming cut 4 bases from V and 7 bases from J; bases unmatched to any gene: 8. The CDR3 runs to 14 residues. The CDR3 loop is CASSSGTSPGEQYF. CDR3 sequence (DNA): TGTGCCAGCAGCTCCGGGACTAGCCCAGGGGAGCAGTACTTC.

The CDR3 DNA sequence: TGTGCCAGCAGCTGGGGGGAGTTGGCCTACGAGCAGTACTTC. Translating it yields CASSWGELAYEQYF. The J gene is TRBJ2-7, the V gene TRBV5-4, with D possibly TRBD2 on 6 matching bases. Germline-derived CDR1 and CDR2 are SGHNT and YYREEE (reference sequence). V gave up 3 bases and J gave up 2 bases, with 12 bases separating them. The CDR3 is 14 residues long.

In this sample, this clone turned up once. This chain connects TRBV15 to TRBJ2-3; TRBD2 matches at 10 bases. This CDR3 is built from 17 residues. Germline lookup yields CDR1 LNHNV and CDR2 YYDKDF (reference sequence). J lost 2 bases, V lost 0 bases, and 5 bases had no gene match. CDR3 amino acids: CATSRERLAGLTDTQYF. CDR3 DNA: TGTGCCACCAGCAGAGAGAGACTAGCGGGCCTCACAGATACGCAGTATTTT.